Following are 14 T cell receptor beta chains from one sample sequenced in a study of blood T cell repertoires in COVID-19 (dated by TCRdb to 2018 to 2021). Preparation of the library involved the immunoSEQ multiplex PCR assay. TCRdb mirrors the immuneACCESS table, restricted to in-frame sequences. Some clones are absent from its copies; in checked studies, under half trace to an unresolved V gene, and the reason for the others is unknown. The sample table contains about 370,000 clones; only one count was recorded for 75% to 90% of them. The ten largest make up around 1% of the sample. The sequencing sample was made of PBMCs or T cells enriched from blood (not recorded which). The receptor set was obtained from a man between 18 and 29 years old who had recovered from COVID-19.

Concerning this clone itself: This CDR3 is also generated by other DNA sequences in the sample. The rearrangement links TRBV12-3 or TRBV12-4 to TRBJ1-5; 7 positions agree with TRBD1. V lost 5 bases, J lost 4 bases, and 2 bases stayed unmatched. This CDR3 region has 13 residues. CDR3 protein: CASSPRGNQPQHF. The CDR3 nucleotides are TGTGCCAGCAGTCCCAGGGGGAATCAGCCCCAGCATTTT.

The V and J genes are TRBV19 and TRBJ2-1, with TRBD1 as a possible D gene (6 bases). CDR1 LNHDA and CDR2 SQIVND come from the germline V gene (reference sequence). There are 15 residues in the CDR3. V was trimmed by 5 bases and J by 8 bases, leaving 19 bases between them. The CDR3 region has the DNA TGTGCCAGTAGTCCGACAGGTTTAGTATTCCATGAGCAGTTCTTC. This translates into CASSPTGLVFHEQFF.

The genes are TRBV5-6 and TRBJ2-5; the match to TRBD2 covers 8 bases. The length of the CDR3 is 14 residues. Per the germline V gene, CDR1 is SGHDT and CDR2 is YYEEEE. Losses at the gene ends were 5 bases for V and 1 base for J; bases not matched to a gene: 4. The CDR3 bases are TGTGCCAGCAGTTGGCGGGAGGCCCAAGAGACCCAGTACTTC. It codes for CASSWREAQETQYF.

The J gene is TRBJ1-3, the V gene TRBV5-6; weak D call: TRBD1 (5 bases). This CDR3 region has 15 residues. Germline loops: CDR1 SGHDT, CDR2 YYEEEE. Trimming shortened V by 4 bases and J by 0 bases, and 11 bases separated the two germline ends. Written as DNA, the CDR3 is TGTGCCAGCAGCCCTGGGGGGTTCTCTGGAAACACCATATATTTT. Amino acids: CASSPGGFSGNTIYF.

The chain has TRBV10-3 and TRBJ1-3; D possibly corresponds to TRBD1 (6 bases). Germline V CDR1 and CDR2: ENHRY, SYGVKD. The CDR3 contains 15 residues. The V and J ends lost 4 bases and 0 bases respectively, with 10 bases between them. CDR3: CAISGGRSSGNTIYF. Written as DNA, the CDR3 is TGTGCCATCAGTGGGGGGCGGAGCTCTGGAAACACCATATATTTT.

This chain joins TRBV30 and TRBJ2-5; 10 bases are a match to TRBD1. This CDR3 region has 14 residues. Germline lookup yields CDR1 GTSNPN and CDR2 SVGIG (reference sequence). V lost 0 bases to trimming and J lost 5 bases; unmatched junction nucleotides: 3. CDR3 region: CAWSVTGGVETQYF. CDR3 in DNA: TGTGCCTGGAGTGTGACAGGGGGCGTGGAGACCCAGTACTTC.

The J gene is TRBJ1-1, the V gene TRBV5-6; D is ambiguous. The CDR3 covers 14 residues. Germline V gene lookup returns CDR1 SGHDT and CDR2 YYEEEE. V lost 0 bases, J lost 11 bases, and 17 bases lay in between. Written as DNA, the CDR3 is TGTGCCAGCAGCTTGGGAGCGTGGCAAACGTTCGCTTTCTTT. This sequence encodes CASSLGAWQTFAFF.

At least ten counts were recorded for this clone. The rearrangement uses TRBV9 and TRBJ1-2; D is uncertain. CDR1 and CDR2 (germline): SGDLS, YYNGEE. The CDR3 is made up of 18 amino acids. The V and J ends lost 4 bases and 0 bases respectively, with 22 bases between them. Written as DNA, the CDR3 is TGTGCCAGCAGCCCAGACCTGTGGGGAGGGATGGCTAACTATGGCTACACCTTC. Its protein product is CASSPDLWGGMANYGYTF.

The genes are TRBV5-8 and TRBJ1-4, with D hard to call. The V end lost 6 bases, the J end lost 7 bases, and 16 bases lay between the germline ends. The CDR3 sequence is 14 residues long. Germline CDR1 and CDR2: SGHTS and YDEGEE. CDR3 sequence (DNA): TGTGCCAGCAACTCCTTTATGGGGAGTGAAAAACTGTTTTTT. As protein: CASNSFMGSEKLFF. Full variable domain (remainder filled in from reference TRBV5-8 and TRBJ1-4): EAGVTQSPTHLIKTRGQQATLRCSPISGHTSVYWYQQALGLGLQFLLWYDEGEERNRGNFPPRFSGRQFPNYSSELNVNALELEDSALYLCASNSFMGSEKLFFGSGTQLSVL.

This chain uses TRBV4-1 with TRBJ2-1; 8 nucleotides line up with TRBD1. The V gene's germline CDR1 is MGHRA and CDR2 YSYEKL. The CDR3 sequence is 16 residues long. The V segment lost 1 base and the J segment 3 bases; nucleotides outside the gene matches: 5. The CDR3 loop reads CASSQAGGHFYNEQFF. The DNA of the CDR3 is TGCGCCAGCAGCCAAGCAGGGGGCCACTTCTACAATGAGCAGTTCTTC.

The chain is built from TRBV6-5 and TRBJ1-5; D may be TRBD1 (6 bases). Trimming removed 8 bases at V and 0 bases at J, with 14 bases between. This CDR3 has 15 amino acids. Germline values: CDR1 MNHEY, CDR2 SVGAGI. DNA for the CDR3: TGTGCCAGCCGAGACAGGTGGGATAGCAATCAGCCCCAGCATTTT. Amino acid sequence: CASRDRWDSNQPQHF.

This clone was seen a few times. The chain has TRBV5-1 and TRBJ1-1; TRBD1 agrees at 10 bases. Germline V gene sequence: CDR1 SGHRS, CDR2 YFSETQ. V trimming: 3 bases; J trimming: 0 bases; junction bases outside the gene matches: 8. This CDR3 has 17 amino acids. CDR3 protein: CASSSPGQGPMNTEAFF. CDR3 in DNA: TGCGCCAGCAGCTCACCGGGACAGGGGCCAATGAACACTGAAGCTTTCTTT.

The chain joins TRBV5-4 to TRBJ2-7; 10 positions agree with TRBD1. In germline, CDR1 is SGHNT, CDR2 YYREEE (reference sequence). With 3 bases clipped from V and 5 bases from J, the junction kept 5 bases outside the gene matches. This CDR3 contains 14 residues. DNA for the CDR3: TGTGCCAGCAGCTCCCGGACAGGGGGAAACGAGCAGTACTTC. Translated, it gives CASSSRTGGNEQYF.

This clone was counted only a few times. The chain uses TRBV28 and TRBJ1-5; tentatively, D is TRBD1 (6 bases). The CDR3 length is 14 residues. V was clipped by 5 bases and J by 0 bases, with 8 bases between them. In germline, CDR1 is MDHEN, CDR2 SYDVKM. CDR3 amino acids: CASSQGSSNQPQHF. CDR3 nucleotides: TGTGCCAGCAGTCAGGGGTCTAGCAATCAGCCCCAGCATTTT. Combining the CDR3 with reference TRBV28 and TRBJ1-5 gives the whole variable domain DVKVTQSSRYLVKRTGEKVFLECVQDMDHENMFWYRQDPGLGLRLIYFSYDVKMKEKGDIPEGYSVSREKKERFSLILESASTNQTSMYLCASSQGSSNQPQHFGDGTRLSIL.